This TCR beta chain was obtained from a study of T-cell memory formation after mild COVID-19 (dated by TCRdb to the early 2020s). With regard to the full study: Most TCR sequence clusters were specific to one of the two donors. In a couple of donors, T-cell clones that expanded and contracted after mild COVID-19 were tracked by sequencing TCRalpha and TCRbeta repertoires over time. The cohort was made up of two young adult volunteers, one female and one male, who were previously healthy. The study at large found these results: SARS-CoV-2 specificity was not confirmed for the second-wave clones peaking on day 37. Only a couple of mild cases were covered in the study, and larger cohorts including severe cases with pre-infection samples were considered necessary. Contracting CD4+ clones appeared mostly in the CM and EM memory subsets, whereas CD8+ clones were enriched in EMRA. From day 15 to 85, contracting clones showed balanced CD4/CD8 phenotypes, whereas a second wave of clones that expanded from day 15 to 37 leaned towards CD4+. Some responding clones were found in pre-infection memory, which suggests that pre-existing cross-reactive memory T cells took part in the SARS-CoV-2 response.

The listed sequencing device is Illumina NovaSeq 6000. Using 5'RACE with constant-segment primers, TCRalpha and TCRbeta cDNA libraries were constructed, with sample barcodes and unique molecular identifiers added in the process. Trizol reagent was used to extract RNA from every sample. The libraries were amplified in two PCR steps, and the second step added a second sample barcode and Illumina TruSeq adapters. Sequencing of the libraries was done on an Illumina NovaSeq, producing 2 x 150 bp paired-end reads. In the source study's methods: Demultiplexing of reads and collapsing into UMI-guided consensus sequences were performed with migec v1.2.7. With mixcr v2.1.11, UMI consensuses were aligned to TRA and TRB V and J templates and assembled into clonotypes. A clonotype was counted as expanded or contracted only when both edgeR and NoisET called the clonotype significant, with the noise models trained on biological replicates. For edgeR calls, a false discovery rate-adjusted p below 0.01 and a log2 fold-change threshold of 1 were applied. PCA with hierarchical clustering of max-normalized trajectories of the 1000 most abundant clonotypes was used as exploratory dynamics analysis. Separately sequenced CD4+ and CD8+ repertoires were used to assign the CD4 or CD8 phenotype of responding clones. TCRdb reprocessing: public reads trimmed at Q25 with fastp, clones called with MiXCR, in-frame beta chains kept. Identical CDR3 proteins give one entry, which carries the most common genes and DNA. These V and J calls derive from TCRdb rather than the authors' analysis. The sample table records roughly 410,000 distinct CDR3 sequences; 20% to 25% of these occur just once. 7.5% to 10% of the sample is in the top ten clones.

Comments on this clonotype: The clone's antigen remains unknown. No base quality information exists; no much larger clone differs at one position.

Ficoll-Paque density gradient centrifugation was the method used to isolate PBMCs. V and J lose 4 bases and 0 bases, and a span of 13 bases separates them. The germline V gene sets CDR1 to SGHDN and CDR2 to FVKESK. CDR3 length: 16 amino acids, cysteine to phenylalanine. Only the CDR3 region is kept as DNA, spanning 48 bases read in frame from base 1. The source of this sequence is an adult woman who had mild COVID-19 (a few samples of this study predate the infection). The sample titles of this study are shuffled in the database, so cell type and time point are left out; the donor was told from shared clones. The sequenced sample was PBMCs or a T cell subset sorted from them (not recorded which). This chain joins TRBV14 to TRBJ2-4, with the D segment possibly TRBD1 or TRBD2, each aligning over 5 bases. The CDR3 amino acid sequence is: CASSPGPVLAKNIQYF. The sequenced DNA: TGTGCCAGCAGCCCGGGACCAGTCCTAGCCAAAAACATTCAGTACTTC.